This T cell receptor (beta chain) was sequenced in a study of beta chain features in type 1 diabetes. Study-wide context: Analysis included around 110,000,000 sorted cells drawn from all samples. Regarding the study as a whole: TCRB CDR3s from Type 1 diabetes patients were moderately but significantly shorter in all four CD4+ subsets.

Of the isolated RNA, all was reverse transcribed, and so the sequenced material was expressed TCRB transcripts. Repertoires were generated with immunoSEQ multiplex PCR, while TCRdb's copy carries only in-frame clones and drops some. This table holds around 45,000 clones, 35% to 55% found once. Germline values: CDR1 LNHDA, CDR2 SQIVND (reference sequence). The germline V and J ends were trimmed by 6 bases and 2 bases, with 14 bases remaining between them. There are 14 residues in the CDR3. In regard to this clone: The antigen remains unidentified.

Specimen: stem cell memory CD4+ T cells from blood. V gene TRBV19 combines with J gene TRBJ2-7; a weak D match, TRBD2 (7 bases). The sequence was obtained from a man aged 30 to 45 with type 1 diabetes. Written as DNA, the CDR3 is TGTGCCAGTAGCCCCGGGGAGGGGGCCTACGAGCAGTACTTC. Its translation: CASSPGEGAYEQYF.